Shown below are 3 T cell receptor beta chains from a single sample sequenced in a study of T cells in Graves' hyperthyroidism and ophthalmopathy. Researchers took RNA transcripts and amplified the TCR beta CDR3 regions from them. Initially, a first-round RT-PCR of the TCR CDR3 employed the HTBI primer set. TCRdb re-called the multiplex PCR reads with MiXCR, one entry per CDR3 protein. The data hold fewer than 400,000 distinct CDR3 sequences, with 25% observed a single time. Sequenced sample: blood. These receptors were collected from a man aged 45-60 years with Graves' hyperthyroidism.

The chain uses TRBV6-2 or TRBV6-3 and TRBJ2-3; D is undetermined. Trimming removed 4 bases from V and 0 bases from J, with 11 bases in between. Looked up from germline, CDR1 is MNHEY and CDR2 is SVGEGT. The CDR3 is 15 residues long. DNA of the CDR3: TGTGCCAGCAGTTCCCCCCCTTACAGCACAGATACGCAGTATTTT. This translates into CASSSPPYSTDTQYF.

About this clonotype: One end of the junction is discordant with germline, which a read error may explain. The chain uses TRBV6-1 and TRBJ2-7, with TRBD2 as a possible D gene (5 bases). The CDR3 runs to 16 residues. CDR1 is MNHNS and CDR2 is SASEGT in the germline V gene. CDR3 in amino acids: CAGSPAGMRSSYEQYF. Here the CDR3 DNA reads TGTGCCGGCAGTCCCGCGGGTATGCGAAGCTCCTACGAGCAGTACTTC.

The J gene is TRBJ2-7, the V gene TRBV19, with D possibly being TRBD1 or TRBD2 (5 bases each). The CDR3 is 16 amino acids. Germline-derived CDR1 and CDR2 are LNHDA and SQIVND (reference sequence). Deletions cut 3 bases from V and 4 bases from J, with 19 bases between. CDR3 region: CASSIPPRDLSYEQYF. CDR3 nucleotides: TGTGCCAGTAGTATCCCCCCCAGGGACCTATCATACGAGCAGTACTTC.